This T cell receptor beta chain was identified in a study of patients and donors after allogeneic stem cell transplantation. V lost 9 bases to trimming and J lost 8 bases; unmatched junction nucleotides: 16. This CDR3 is built from 15 residues. CDR1 and CDR2 (germline): SGHNT, YYREEE (reference sequence). TCRdb itself ran the RT-PCR reads through MiXCR, one entry per CDR3 protein. The profile shows tens of thousands of distinct CDR3 sequences, approximately 5.2% of them singletons. The table lists this clonotype with many counts. This chain links TRBV5-4 with TRBJ2-1, with 8 positions matching TRBD2. The sequence derives from a human donor who was either an allogeneic HSCT recipient or a stem cell or donor lymphocyte infusion donor (not recorded which). It is not recorded whose cells these are; they may come from a transplant donor. Sample: blood, either unsorted or a sorted T cell fraction (not recorded which). The CDR3 region has the DNA TGTGCCACCCTCCCAAGCGGGAGTCCCCTCCATGAGCAGTTCTTC. Protein product: CATLPSGSPLHEQFF.